This T cell receptor beta chain was documented in a study of beta chain features in type 1 diabetes. V dropped 4 bases and J dropped 3 bases, with 12 bases sitting between them. The CDR3 has 14 amino acids. CDR1 LGHNA and CDR2 YNFKEQ come from the germline V gene. Expressed TCRB transcripts were sequenced, since all the RNA that had been isolated was reverse transcribed. Profiled with immunoSEQ multiplex PCR; TCRdb holds only in-frame clones, not every one. The sample has 150,000 to 190,000 clones; approximately 10% are singletons. This sequence joins TRBV4-2 and TRBJ2-5; maybe TRBD1 (6 bases). The sequencing sample was made of central memory CD4+ T cells from blood. The source is a man aged 18 to 29 in good health. The CDR3 here is CASSLQGREETQYF. The DNA of the CDR3 is TGTGCCAGCAGCCTACAGGGAAGGGAAGAGACCCAGTACTTC.